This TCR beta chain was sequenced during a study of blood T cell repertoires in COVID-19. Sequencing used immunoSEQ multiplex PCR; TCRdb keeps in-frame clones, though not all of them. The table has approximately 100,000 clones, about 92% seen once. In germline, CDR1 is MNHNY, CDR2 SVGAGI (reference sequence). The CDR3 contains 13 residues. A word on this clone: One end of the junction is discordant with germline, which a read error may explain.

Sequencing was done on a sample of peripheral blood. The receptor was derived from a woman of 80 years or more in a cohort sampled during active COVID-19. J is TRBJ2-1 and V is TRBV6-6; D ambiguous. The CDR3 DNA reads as TGTGCCAGCAGAACTCTTAGCAGTAATGCGCAGTTCTTC. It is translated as CASRTLSSNAQFF.